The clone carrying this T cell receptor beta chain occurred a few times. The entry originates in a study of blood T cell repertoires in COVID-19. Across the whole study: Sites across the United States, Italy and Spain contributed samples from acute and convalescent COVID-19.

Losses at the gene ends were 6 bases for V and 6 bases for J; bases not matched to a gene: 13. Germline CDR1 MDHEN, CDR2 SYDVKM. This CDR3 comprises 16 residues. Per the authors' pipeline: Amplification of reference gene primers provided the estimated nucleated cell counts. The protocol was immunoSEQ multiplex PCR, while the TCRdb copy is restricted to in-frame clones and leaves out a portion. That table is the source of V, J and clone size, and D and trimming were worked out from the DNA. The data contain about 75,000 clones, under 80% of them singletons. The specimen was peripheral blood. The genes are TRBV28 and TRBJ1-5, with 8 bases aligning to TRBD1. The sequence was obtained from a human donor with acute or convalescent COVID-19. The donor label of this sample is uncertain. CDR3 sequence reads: CASRMSDRGRIQPQHF. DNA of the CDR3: TGTGCCAGCAGAATGAGTGACAGGGGTAGGATTCAGCCCCAGCATTTT.